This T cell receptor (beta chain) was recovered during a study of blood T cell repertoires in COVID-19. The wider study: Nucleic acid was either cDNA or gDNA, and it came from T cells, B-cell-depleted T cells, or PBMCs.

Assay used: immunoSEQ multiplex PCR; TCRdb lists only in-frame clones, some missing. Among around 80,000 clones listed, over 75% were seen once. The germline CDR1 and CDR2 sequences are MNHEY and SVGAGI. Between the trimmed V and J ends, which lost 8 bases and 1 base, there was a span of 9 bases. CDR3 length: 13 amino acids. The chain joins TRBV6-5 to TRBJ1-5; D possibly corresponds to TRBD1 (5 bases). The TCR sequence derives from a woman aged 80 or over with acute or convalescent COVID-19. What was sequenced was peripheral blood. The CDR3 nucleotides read TGTGCCAGCCGGTACAGGAGCAATCAGCCCCAGCATTTT. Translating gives CASRYRSNQPQHF.